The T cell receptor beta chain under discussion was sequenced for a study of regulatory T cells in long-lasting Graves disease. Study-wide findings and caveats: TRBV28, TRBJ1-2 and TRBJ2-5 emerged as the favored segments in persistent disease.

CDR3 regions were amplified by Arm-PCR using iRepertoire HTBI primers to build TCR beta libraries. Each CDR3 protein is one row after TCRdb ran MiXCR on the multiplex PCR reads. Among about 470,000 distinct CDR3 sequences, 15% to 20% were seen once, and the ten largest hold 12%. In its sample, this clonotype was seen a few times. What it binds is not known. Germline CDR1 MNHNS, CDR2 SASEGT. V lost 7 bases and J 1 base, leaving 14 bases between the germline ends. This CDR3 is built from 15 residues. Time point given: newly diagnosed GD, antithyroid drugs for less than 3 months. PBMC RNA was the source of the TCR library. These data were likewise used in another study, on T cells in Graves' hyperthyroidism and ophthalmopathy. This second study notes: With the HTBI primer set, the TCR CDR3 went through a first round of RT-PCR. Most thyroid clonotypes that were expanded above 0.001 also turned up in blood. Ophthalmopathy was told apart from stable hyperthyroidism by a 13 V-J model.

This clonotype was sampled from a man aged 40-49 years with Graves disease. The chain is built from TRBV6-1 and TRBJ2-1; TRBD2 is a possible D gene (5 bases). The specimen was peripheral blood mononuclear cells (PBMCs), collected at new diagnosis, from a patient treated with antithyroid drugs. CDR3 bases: TGTGCCAGCACCTCAAGCGGAGCGTCCTACAATGAGCAGTTCTTC. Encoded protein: CASTSSGASYNEQFF.